This T cell receptor beta chain came from a study of Graves' ophthalmopathy and Graves' hyperthyroidism. RNA transcripts yielded amplified TCR beta CDR3 regions. HTBI primers were employed in first-round RT-PCR, then a second-round multiplex PCR followed. Using its own MiXCR run on the multiplex PCR reads, TCRdb lists one record per CDR3 protein. The table includes approximately 480,000 distinct CDR3 sequences, under 15% detected once. Study-wide points: Blood also harbored most expanded thyroid clonotypes above 0.001 frequency.

Remarks on this clonotype: Its antigen is as yet unknown.

Disease in donors with ophthalmopathy had moderate-to-severe activity, CAS ≥3, NOSPECS ≥4 and under 3 months' duration. The receptor's source is a woman between 25 and 40 years old with Graves' ophthalmopathy. Sequencing input: blood.

The CDR3 protein is CASRPNVGTQYF. The CDR3 DNA is TGTGCCAGCAGGCCAAATGTTGGGACCCAGTACTTC. This chain links TRBV6-1 with TRBJ2-5; D is unclear. The CDR3 has 12 residues. The germline V gene has CDR1 MNHNS and CDR2 SASEGT. V lost 6 bases and J 7 bases, leaving 12 bases between the germline ends.